This TCR beta chain is drawn from a study of Graves' ophthalmopathy and Graves' hyperthyroidism. The authors amplified TCR beta CDR3 regions from RNA transcripts. First-round RT-PCR employed HTBI primers, with a second-round multiplex PCR after it. TCRdb ran MiXCR on the multiplex PCR reads and lists one entry per CDR3 protein. The table has 620,000 or so distinct CDR3 sequences, roughly 20% seen once; the top ten hold approximately 7%. Sequenced sample: peripheral blood. The sequence derives from a woman younger than 35 with stable Graves' hyperthyroidism. Some clones in this sample may be carry-over from other donors' samples.

The CDR3 spells CASWGQGALYGYTF. As DNA, the CDR3 is TGTGCCAGCTGGGGACAGGGGGCGTTATATGGCTACACCTTC. This rearrangement joins TRBV6-1 to TRBJ1-2; the match to TRBD1 covers 12 bases. Germline V gene sequence: CDR1 MNHNS, CDR2 SASEGT. Unmatched junction bases numbered 6, after V lost 8 bases and J lost 5 bases. The CDR3 contains 14 residues.